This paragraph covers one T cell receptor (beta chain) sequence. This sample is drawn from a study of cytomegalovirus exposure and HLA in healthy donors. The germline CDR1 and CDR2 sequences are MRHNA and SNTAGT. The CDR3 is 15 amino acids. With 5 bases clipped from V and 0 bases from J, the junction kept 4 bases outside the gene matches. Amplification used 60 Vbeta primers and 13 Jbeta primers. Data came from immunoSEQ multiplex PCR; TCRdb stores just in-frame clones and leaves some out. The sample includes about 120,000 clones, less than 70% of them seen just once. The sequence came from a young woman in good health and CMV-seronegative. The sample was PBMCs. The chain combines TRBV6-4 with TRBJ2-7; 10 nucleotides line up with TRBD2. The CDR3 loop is CASSPLAGASYEQYF. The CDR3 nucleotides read TGTGCCAGCAGTCCGCTAGCGGGAGCCTCCTACGAGCAGTACTTC.